This T cell receptor (beta chain) was found in a study of blood T cell repertoires in COVID-19. Study overall: The United States, Italy and Spain were the sources of the acute and convalescent COVID-19 samples. T cells, B-cell-depleted T cells, or PBMCs supplied cDNA or gDNA.

As processed by the authors: Counts of nucleated cells, estimated from reference gene primer amplification, were obtained. Repertoires were generated with immunoSEQ multiplex PCR, while TCRdb's copy carries only in-frame clones and drops some. D and trimming were read from the DNA, whereas the V and J calls and clone size are those reported in that table. Of roughly 230,000 clones listed, roughly 89% are singletons. Trimming removed 6 bases from V and 5 bases from J; junction bases left unmatched: 6. This CDR3 is built from 14 residues. Germline V gives CDR1 SNHLY, CDR2 FYNNEI. About this clone: The same CDR3 is also encoded by other DNA sequences in this sample.

The sequencing sample was made of peripheral blood. The origin of this receptor is a woman aged 40 to 55 who had recovered from COVID-19. V is TRBV2 and J is TRBJ2-2; 7 bases align to TRBD2. CDR3 sequence reads: CASRGTGGTGELFF. CDR3 nucleotide sequence: TGTGCCAGCAGAGGGACCGGGGGGACCGGGGAGCTGTTTTTT.